This entry lists 3 T cell receptor beta chains sequenced from one sample in a study of regulatory T cells in long-lasting Graves disease listed by TCRdb under 2021. Preparation of the library involved multiplex PCR. TCRdb names Illumina HiSeq 4000 as the instrument used. To build TCR beta libraries, CDR3 regions were amplified by Arm-PCR using iRepertoire HTBI primers. TCRdb reworked the public reads: Q25 trimming with fastp, MiXCR clone assembly, productive beta chains retained. Rows merge per CDR3 protein into single entries with the most common DNA and genes. A total of about 400,000 distinct CDR3 sequences appear in this sample, about a sixth of them only once. Roughly a fifth of the sample is held by the ten biggest clonotypes. Reading the label with the study, this specimen's time point is: newly diagnosed GD, antithyroid drugs for less than 3 months. For both TCR sequencing and RNA sequencing, RNA was extracted from PBMCs in TRIzol.

This sample also belongs to another study, concerning T cells in Graves' hyperthyroidism and ophthalmopathy.

Here the sequenced sample was peripheral blood mononuclear cells (PBMCs), taken at new diagnosis, from a patient treated with antithyroid drugs. The receptors derive from a woman aged 18-30 years with Graves disease. Donor details come from another sample of the same person, matched by shared clones.

V is TRBV3-1 and J is TRBJ2-7; D tentatively fits TRBD1 or TRBD2 (5 bases each). The CDR3 contains 17 residues. Germline V gene sequence: CDR1 LGHDT, CDR2 YNNKEL (reference sequence). The V end was cut by 1 base, the J end by 2 bases, with 18 bases between. The CDR3 spells CASSQGRPGRGAYEQYF. CDR3 bases: TGTGCCAGCAGCCAAGGGAGGCCGGGACGGGGTGCCTACGAGCAGTACTTC.

This clonotype was counted at least ten times. The chain employs TRBV2 and TRBJ1-5, with 10 bases fitting TRBD1. Trimming took 4 bases from V and 6 from J; bases not matched to a gene: 6. The length of the CDR3 is 15 residues. Germline V gene lookup returns CDR1 SNHLY and CDR2 FYNNEI. CDR3 in amino acids: CASSGQGAASQPQHF. The CDR3 nucleotides read TGTGCCAGCAGTGGACAGGGGGCTGCTTCTCAGCCCCAGCATTTT.

This clonotype was detected only a few times. The conserved phenylalanine or tryptophan normally closing the CDR3 is absent here, so this likely arose from a read error. CDR3 nucleotide sequence: TGTGCCAGCAGTTACGAGAGGGACGTGAAGACCCAGTACCTC. Amino acid sequence: CASSYERDVKTQYL. V usage is TRBV6-2 or TRBV6-3 and J usage is TRBJ2-5; D could derive from TRBD1 or TRBD2 (5 bases each). The CDR3 contains 14 residues. Germline values: CDR1 MNHEY, CDR2 SVGEGT. The V gene lost 2 bases and the J gene lost 6 bases, with 13 bases spanning the gap.